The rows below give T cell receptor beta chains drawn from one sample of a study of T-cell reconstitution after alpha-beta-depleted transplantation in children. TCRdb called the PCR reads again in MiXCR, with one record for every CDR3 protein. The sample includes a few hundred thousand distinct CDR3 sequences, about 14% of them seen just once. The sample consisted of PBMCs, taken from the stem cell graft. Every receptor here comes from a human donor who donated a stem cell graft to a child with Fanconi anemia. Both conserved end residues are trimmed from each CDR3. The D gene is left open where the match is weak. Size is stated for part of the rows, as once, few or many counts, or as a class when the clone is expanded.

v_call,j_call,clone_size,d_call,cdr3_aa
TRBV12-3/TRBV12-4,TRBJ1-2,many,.,ASSPQGNGYT
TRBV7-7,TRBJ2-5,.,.,ASSSSWRETQY
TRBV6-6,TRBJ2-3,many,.,ASSYSTGNLQY
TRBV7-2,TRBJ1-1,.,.,ASSLSPTLGVSAF
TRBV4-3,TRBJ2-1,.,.,ASSRRPNEQF
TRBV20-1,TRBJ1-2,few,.,SGWDTLNYGYT
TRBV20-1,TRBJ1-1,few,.,SARPTAYTEAF
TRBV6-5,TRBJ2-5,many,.,ASSYLGSQETQY
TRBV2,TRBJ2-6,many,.,ATSLSQAGANVLT
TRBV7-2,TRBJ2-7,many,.,ASSPVYYEQY
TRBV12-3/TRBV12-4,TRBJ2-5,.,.,ASADVETQY
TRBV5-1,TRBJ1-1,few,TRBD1,ASSPQGQGNTEAF
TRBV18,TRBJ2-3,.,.,ASSPRAGSTDTQY
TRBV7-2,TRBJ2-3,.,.,ASSSYMASADTQY
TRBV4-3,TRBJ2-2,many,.,ASSPVGGELF
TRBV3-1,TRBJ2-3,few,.,ASSQEDGYSTDTQY
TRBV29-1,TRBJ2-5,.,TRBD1,SVTPGGEETQY
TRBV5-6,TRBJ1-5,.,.,ASSLRSVNQPQH
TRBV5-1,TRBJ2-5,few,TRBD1,ASSMGQGYQETQY
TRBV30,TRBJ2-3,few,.,AWSALDTQY
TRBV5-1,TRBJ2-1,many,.,ASSLRPTSSYNEQF
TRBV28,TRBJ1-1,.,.,ASIQGMETEAF
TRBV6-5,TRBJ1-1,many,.,ASSHEGGEAF
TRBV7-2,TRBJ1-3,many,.,ASSSTGSGNTIY
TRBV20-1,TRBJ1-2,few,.,SASKDYGYT
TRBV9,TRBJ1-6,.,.,ASSDRRQNSPLH
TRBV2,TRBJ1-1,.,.,ASRDVRGTPGAF